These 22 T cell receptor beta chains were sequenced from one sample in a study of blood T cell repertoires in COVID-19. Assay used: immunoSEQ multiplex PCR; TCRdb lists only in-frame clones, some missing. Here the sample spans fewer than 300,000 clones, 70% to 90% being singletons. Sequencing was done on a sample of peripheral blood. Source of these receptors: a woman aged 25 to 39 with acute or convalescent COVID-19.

DNA for the CDR3: TGTGCCAGCAGCTTACCCTCGGGACTAGCGGGAATCACTAGGGACTACAATGAGCAGTTCTTC. Translation gives CASSLPSGLAGITRDYNEQFF. The chain carries TRBV7-8 and TRBJ2-1; 13 bases line up with TRBD2. The ends lost 2 bases at V and 3 bases at J; junction bases unmatched: 16. Germline CDR1 reads SGHVS; CDR2 reads FQNEAQ. The CDR3 loop spans 21 amino acids.

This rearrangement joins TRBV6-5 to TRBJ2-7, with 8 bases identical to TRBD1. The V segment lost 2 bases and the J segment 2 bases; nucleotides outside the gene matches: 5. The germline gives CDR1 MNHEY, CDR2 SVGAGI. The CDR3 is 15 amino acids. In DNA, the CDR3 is TGTGCCAGCAGTTACCAACTGGACAGGGCCTACGAGCAGTACTTC. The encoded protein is CASSYQLDRAYEQYF.

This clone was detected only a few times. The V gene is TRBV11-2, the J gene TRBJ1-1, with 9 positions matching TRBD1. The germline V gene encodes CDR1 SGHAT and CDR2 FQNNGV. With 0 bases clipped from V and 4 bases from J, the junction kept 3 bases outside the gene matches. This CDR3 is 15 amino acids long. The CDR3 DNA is TGTGCCAGCAGCTTAGAAACAGGGGGCTTCACTGAAGCTTTCTTT. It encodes CASSLETGGFTEAFF.

This chain's CDR3 is CASSLLQGSRYGYTF. The CDR3 nucleotides are TGTGCCAGCAGTTTACTTCAGGGGAGCCGATATGGCTACACCTTC. The V gene is TRBV28, the J gene TRBJ1-2; D possibly corresponds to TRBD1 (6 bases). The CDR3 spans 15 residues. Germline CDR1 and CDR2: MDHEN and SYDVKM. Deletions cut 2 bases from V and 5 bases from J, with 15 bases between.

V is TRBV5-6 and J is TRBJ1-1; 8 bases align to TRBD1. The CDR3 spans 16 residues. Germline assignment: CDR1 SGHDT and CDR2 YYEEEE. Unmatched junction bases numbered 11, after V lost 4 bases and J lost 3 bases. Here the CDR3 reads CASSEQGALRYTEAFF. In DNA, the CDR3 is TGTGCCAGCAGCGAGCAGGGGGCGCTCCGTTACACTGAAGCTTTCTTT.

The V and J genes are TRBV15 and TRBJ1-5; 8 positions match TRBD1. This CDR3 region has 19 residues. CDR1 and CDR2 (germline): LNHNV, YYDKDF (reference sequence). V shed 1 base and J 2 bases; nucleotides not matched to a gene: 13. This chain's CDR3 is CATSRGSWPGGRGNQPQHF. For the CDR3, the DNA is TGTGCCACCAGCAGAGGTTCCTGGCCAGGGGGCAGGGGCAATCAGCCCCAGCATTTT.

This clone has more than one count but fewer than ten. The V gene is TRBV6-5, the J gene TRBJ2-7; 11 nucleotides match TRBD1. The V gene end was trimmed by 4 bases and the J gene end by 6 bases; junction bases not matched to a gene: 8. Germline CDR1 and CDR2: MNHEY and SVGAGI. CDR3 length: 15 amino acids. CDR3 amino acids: CASSWSGTGGSEQYF. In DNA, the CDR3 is TGTGCCAGCAGTTGGTCCGGGACAGGGGGTAGCGAGCAGTACTTC.

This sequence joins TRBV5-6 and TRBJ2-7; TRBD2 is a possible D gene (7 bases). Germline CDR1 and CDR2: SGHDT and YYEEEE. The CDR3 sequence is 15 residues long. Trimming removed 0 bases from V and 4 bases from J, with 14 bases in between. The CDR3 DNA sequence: TGTGCCAGCAGCTTGGTTGTGGGAGGGGGGTACGAGCAGTACTTC. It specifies CASSLVVGGGYEQYF.

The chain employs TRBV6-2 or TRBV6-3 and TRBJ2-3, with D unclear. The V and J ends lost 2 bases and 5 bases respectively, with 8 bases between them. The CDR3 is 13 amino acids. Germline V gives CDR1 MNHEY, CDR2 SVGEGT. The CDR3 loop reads CASSYARLDTQYF. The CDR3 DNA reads TGTGCCAGCAGTTACGCCAGGTTAGATACGCAGTATTTT.

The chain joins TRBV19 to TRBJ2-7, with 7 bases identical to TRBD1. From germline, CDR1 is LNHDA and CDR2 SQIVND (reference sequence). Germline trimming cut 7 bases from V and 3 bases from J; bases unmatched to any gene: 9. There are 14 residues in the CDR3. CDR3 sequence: CASTPRTGFYEQYF. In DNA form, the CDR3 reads TGTGCCAGTACCCCACGGACAGGTTTCTACGAGCAGTACTTC.

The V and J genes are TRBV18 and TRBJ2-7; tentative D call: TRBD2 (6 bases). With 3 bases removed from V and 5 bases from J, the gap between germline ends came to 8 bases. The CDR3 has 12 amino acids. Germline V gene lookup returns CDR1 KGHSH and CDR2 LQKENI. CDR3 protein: CASSPGGNEQYF. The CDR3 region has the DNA TGTGCCAGCTCACCCGGCGGGAACGAGCAGTACTTC.

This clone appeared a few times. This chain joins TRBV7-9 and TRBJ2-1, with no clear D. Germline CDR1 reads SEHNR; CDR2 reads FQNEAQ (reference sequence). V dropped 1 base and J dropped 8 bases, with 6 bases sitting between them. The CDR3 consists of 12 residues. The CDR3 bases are TGTGCCAGCAGCTTAGGTGCGGATGAGCAGTTCTTC. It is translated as CASSLGADEQFF.

CDR3 DNA sequence: TGCAGCGTCGATCGAAGGACAAGCAGCACAGATACGCAGTATTTT. It yields the protein CSVDRRTSSTDTQYF. V usage is TRBV29-1 and J usage is TRBJ2-3; TRBD1 might be the D (5 bases). The CDR3 runs 15 residues. The ends were cut back, 6 bases at V and 0 bases at J, with 16 bases in the middle. Germline-derived CDR1 and CDR2 are SQVTM and ANQGSEA.

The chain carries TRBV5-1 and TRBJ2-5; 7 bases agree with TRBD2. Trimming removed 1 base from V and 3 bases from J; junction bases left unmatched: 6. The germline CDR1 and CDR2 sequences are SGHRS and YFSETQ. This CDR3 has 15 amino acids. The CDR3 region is CASSLSVAGEETQYF. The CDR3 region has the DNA TGCGCCAGCAGCTTGTCGGTAGCGGGTGAAGAGACCCAGTACTTC. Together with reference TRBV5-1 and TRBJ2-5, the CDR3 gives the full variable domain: KAGVTQTPRYLIKTRGQQVTLSCSPISGHRSVSWYQQTPGQGLQFLFEYFSETQRNKGNFPGRFSGRQFSNSRSEMNVSTLELGDSALYLCASSLSVAGEETQYFGPGTRLLVL.

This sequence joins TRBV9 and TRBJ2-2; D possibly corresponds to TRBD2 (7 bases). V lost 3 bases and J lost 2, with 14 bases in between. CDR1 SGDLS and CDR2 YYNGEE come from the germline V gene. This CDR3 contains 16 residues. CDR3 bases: TGTGCCAGCAGCGAGGGGGGGACCCCAAACACCGGGGAGCTGTTTTTT. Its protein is CASSEGGTPNTGELFF. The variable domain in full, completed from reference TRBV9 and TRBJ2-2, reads DSGVTQTPKHLITATGQRVTLRCSPRSGDLSVYWYQQSLDQGLQFLIQYYNGEERAKGNILERFSAQQFPDLHSELNLSSLELGDSALYFCASSEGGTPNTGELFFGEGSRLTVL.

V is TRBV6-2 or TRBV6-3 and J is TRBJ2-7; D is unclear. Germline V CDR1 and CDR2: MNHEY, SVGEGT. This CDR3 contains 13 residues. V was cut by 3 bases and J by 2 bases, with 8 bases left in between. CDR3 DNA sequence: TGTGCCAGCAGTTATCCCCCTCCCTACGAGCAGTACTTC. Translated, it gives CASSYPPPYEQYF.

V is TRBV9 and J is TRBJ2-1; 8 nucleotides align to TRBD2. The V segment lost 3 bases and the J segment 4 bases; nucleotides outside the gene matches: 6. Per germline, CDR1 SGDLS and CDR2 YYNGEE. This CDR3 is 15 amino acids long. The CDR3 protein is CASSAVAGGYNEQFF. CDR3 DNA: TGTGCCAGCAGCGCCGTCGCGGGAGGATACAATGAGCAGTTCTTC.

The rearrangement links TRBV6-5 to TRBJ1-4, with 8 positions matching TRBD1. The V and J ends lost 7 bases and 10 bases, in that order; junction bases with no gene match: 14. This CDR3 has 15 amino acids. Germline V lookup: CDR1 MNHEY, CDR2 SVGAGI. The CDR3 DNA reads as TGTGCCAGCACCGGACCAGGGGGCTGGGCGGGAAAACTGTTTTTT. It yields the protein CASTGPGGWAGKLFF.

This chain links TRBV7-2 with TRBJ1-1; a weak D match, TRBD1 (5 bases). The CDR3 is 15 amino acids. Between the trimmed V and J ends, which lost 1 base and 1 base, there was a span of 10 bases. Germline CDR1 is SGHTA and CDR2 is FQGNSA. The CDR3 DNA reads TGTGCCAGCAGCTTAGGGAGGGGCGGGAACACTGAAGCTTTCTTT. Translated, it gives CASSLGRGGNTEAFF. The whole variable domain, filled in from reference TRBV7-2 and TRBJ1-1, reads GAGVSQSPSNKVTEKGKDVELRCDPISGHTALYWYRQSLGQGLEFLIYFQGNSAPDKSGLPSDRFSAERTGGSVSTLTIQRTQQEDSAVYLCASSLGRGGNTEAFFGQGTRLTVV.

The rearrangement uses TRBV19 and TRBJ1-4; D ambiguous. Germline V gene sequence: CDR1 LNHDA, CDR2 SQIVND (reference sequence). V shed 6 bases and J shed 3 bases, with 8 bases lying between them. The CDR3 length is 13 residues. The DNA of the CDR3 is TGTGCCAGTAGGGTCGGGGCTAATGAAAAACTGTTTTTT. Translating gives CASRVGANEKLFF.

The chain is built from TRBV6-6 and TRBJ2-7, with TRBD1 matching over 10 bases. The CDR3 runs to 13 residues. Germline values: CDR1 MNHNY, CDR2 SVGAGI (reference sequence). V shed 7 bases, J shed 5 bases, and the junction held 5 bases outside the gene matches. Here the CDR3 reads CASMTGGIDEQYF. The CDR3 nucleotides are TGTGCCAGCATGACAGGGGGCATCGACGAGCAGTACTTC.

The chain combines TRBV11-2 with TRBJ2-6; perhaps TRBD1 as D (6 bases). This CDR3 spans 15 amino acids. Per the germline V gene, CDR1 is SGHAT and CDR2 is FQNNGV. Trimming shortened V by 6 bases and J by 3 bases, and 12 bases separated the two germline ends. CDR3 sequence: CASRGQRVGANVLTF. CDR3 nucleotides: TGTGCCAGCAGAGGACAGAGGGTTGGGGCCAACGTCCTGACTTTC.